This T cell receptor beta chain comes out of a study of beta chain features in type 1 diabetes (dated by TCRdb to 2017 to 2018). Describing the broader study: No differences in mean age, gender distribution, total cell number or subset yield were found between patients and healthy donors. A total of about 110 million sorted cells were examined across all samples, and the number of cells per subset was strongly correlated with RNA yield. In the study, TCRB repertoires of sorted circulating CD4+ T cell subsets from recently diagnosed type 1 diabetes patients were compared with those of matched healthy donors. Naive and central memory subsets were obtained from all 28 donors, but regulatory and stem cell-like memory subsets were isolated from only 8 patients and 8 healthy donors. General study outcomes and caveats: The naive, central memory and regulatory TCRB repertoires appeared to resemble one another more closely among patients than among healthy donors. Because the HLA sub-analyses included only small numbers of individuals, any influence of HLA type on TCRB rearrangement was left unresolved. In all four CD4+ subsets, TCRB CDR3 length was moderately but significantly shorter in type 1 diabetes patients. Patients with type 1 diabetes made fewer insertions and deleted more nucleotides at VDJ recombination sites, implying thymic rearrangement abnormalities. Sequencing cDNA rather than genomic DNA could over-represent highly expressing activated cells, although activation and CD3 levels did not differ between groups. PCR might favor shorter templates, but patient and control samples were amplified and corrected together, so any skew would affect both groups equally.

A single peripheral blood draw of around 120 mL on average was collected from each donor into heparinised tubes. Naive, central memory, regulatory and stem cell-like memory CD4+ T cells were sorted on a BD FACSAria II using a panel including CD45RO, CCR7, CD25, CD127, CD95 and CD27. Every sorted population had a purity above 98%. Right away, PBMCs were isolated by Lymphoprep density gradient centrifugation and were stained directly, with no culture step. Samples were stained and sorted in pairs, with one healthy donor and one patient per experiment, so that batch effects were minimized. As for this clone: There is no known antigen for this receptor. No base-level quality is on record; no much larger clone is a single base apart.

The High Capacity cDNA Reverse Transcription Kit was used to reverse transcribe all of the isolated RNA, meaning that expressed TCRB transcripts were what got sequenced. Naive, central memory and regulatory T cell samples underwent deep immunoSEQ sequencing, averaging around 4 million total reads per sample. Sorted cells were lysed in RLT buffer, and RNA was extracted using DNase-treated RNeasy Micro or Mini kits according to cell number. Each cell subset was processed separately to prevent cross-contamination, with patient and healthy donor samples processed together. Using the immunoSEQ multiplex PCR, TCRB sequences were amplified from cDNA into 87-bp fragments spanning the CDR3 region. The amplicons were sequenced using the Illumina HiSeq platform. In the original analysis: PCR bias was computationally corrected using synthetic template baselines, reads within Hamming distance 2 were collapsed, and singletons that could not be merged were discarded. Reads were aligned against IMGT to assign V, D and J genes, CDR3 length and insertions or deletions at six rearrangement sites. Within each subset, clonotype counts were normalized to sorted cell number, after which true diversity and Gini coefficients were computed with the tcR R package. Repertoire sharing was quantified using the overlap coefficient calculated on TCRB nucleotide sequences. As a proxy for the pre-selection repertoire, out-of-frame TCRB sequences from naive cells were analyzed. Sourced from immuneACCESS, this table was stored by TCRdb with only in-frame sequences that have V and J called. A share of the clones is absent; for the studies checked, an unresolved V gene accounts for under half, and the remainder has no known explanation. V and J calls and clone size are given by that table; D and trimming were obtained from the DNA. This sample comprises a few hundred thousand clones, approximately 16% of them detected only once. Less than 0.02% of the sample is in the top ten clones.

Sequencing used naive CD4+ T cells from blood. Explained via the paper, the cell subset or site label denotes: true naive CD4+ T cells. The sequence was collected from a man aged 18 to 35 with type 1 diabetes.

The CDR3 protein sequence reads: CAWSVHSGRETQYF. The bases are TGTGCCTGGAGTGTACACAGCGGGAGAGAGACCCAGTACTTC. The chain uses TRBV30 and TRBJ2-5, with 8 middle bases fitting TRBD2. Taken from cysteine to phenylalanine, the CDR3 has 14 residues. Only the CDR3 part of the read is kept: 42 bases, read in frame from the first base. The germline V gene (reference sequence) yields GTSNPN for CDR1 and SVGIG for CDR2. V is cut back by 0 bases and J by 4 bases, with 4 bases in the junction unmatched.